A single sample gave rise to the 2 T cell receptor beta chains below, sequenced in a study of tumor-infiltrating lymphocytes in primary liver carcinoma. Unsorted bulk tissue (roughly 17-34 mg) underwent RNA and DNA co-extraction. A primer in the constant region served to generate TCR beta cDNA from around 500 ng of total RNA. TCR beta libraries came from three nested multiplex PCR rounds using slightly modified ARM-PCR. The first two PCR rounds used TRBV1-TRBV30 primers with a Cbeta primer, around 10 cycles each. TCRdb analysed the multiplex PCR reads with MiXCR anew, one entry per CDR3 protein. The table shows about 120,000 distinct CDR3 sequences, with around 70% occurring only once. The sequencing input was tumor-adjacent normal liver tissue. The receptors shown here come from a woman in her sixties with primary liver carcinoma and hepatitis B virus infection.

The V and J genes are TRBV12-3 or TRBV12-4 and TRBJ2-1; D possibly corresponds to TRBD2 (6 bases). V was shortened by 10 bases and J by 8 bases, with 18 bases between the two germline ends. This CDR3 comprises 13 residues. The CDR3 bases are TGTGCCAACACCGAAGTTGCGGGACATGAGCAGTTCTTC. This translates into CANTEVAGHEQFF.

As concerns this clonotype: The germline gene is not matched at one end of the junction; a read error may be the cause. This chain links TRBV11-1 with TRBJ2-7; 8 nucleotides line up with TRBD1. The germline V gene encodes CDR1 SGHAT and CDR2 FQDESV (reference sequence). This CDR3 contains 15 residues. In DNA form, the CDR3 reads TGTACCAGCAGCTACACCCGGGACAGGAGTTACGATCACTACTTC. It codes for CTSSYTRDRSYDHYF.